Listed here are 12 T cell receptor beta chains from one sample, sequenced in a study of cytomegalovirus exposure and HLA in healthy donors. Primers included in the PCR were 60 Vbeta and 13 Jbeta primers. Assay: immunoSEQ multiplex PCR; the TCRdb copy retains only in-frame clones and omits some. The sample lists about 220,000 clones, 60% to 80% seen once, with about 2% in the top ten. Sequencing was done on a sample of PBMCs. All receptors derive from a male donor in good health and CMV-seronegative.

This clone was detected a few times. V is TRBV25-1 and J is TRBJ1-1; D might be TRBD1 (5 bases). The CDR3 runs to 14 residues. The germline V gene has CDR1 MGHDK and CDR2 SYGVNS. Trimming cost V 2 bases and J 3 bases, with 10 bases left between them. CDR3 sequence (DNA): TGTGCCAGCAGTGAAAGCCCAGGGTACACTGAAGCTTTCTTT. It specifies CASSESPGYTEAFF.

This chain links TRBV7-3 with TRBJ2-3; TRBD2 matches at 11 bases. The length of the CDR3 is 15 residues. The germline V gene has CDR1 SGHTA and CDR2 FQGTGA. V gave up 6 bases and J gave up 4 bases; unmatched junction bases: 6. This CDR3 is CASSNLAGGADTQYF. CDR3 in DNA: TGTGCCAGCAGTAACCTAGCGGGGGGCGCAGATACGCAGTATTTT. The full variable domain, completed using reference TRBV7-3 and TRBJ2-3, is GAGVSQTPSNKVTEKGKYVELRCDPISGHTALYWYRQSLGQGPEFLIYFQGTGAADDSGLPNDRFFAVRPEGSVSTLKIQRTERGDSAVYLCASSNLAGGADTQYFGPGTRLTVL.

The chain carries TRBV9 and TRBJ2-7; TRBD1 matches at 9 bases. Trimming took 3 bases from V and 1 from J; bases not matched to a gene: 5. The CDR3 has 15 amino acids. CDR1 and CDR2 (germline): SGDLS, YYNGEE. CDR3 bases: TGTGCCAGCAGCGAAACAGGGGGCGCGTCCTACGAGCAGTACTTC. It specifies CASSETGGASYEQYF.

The chain recombines TRBV2 with TRBJ2-6; 8 bases line up with TRBD1. V trimming: 6 bases; J trimming: 2 bases; junction bases outside the gene matches: 6. Germline CDR1 SNHLY, CDR2 FYNNEI. The CDR3 is 16 residues long. The CDR3 bases are TGTGCCAGCAGGGTACAGGGGGTCCCTGGGGCCAACGTCCTGACTTTC. It codes for CASRVQGVPGANVLTF.

This chain connects TRBV2 to TRBJ2-1; 8 nucleotides match TRBD2. J was trimmed by 10 bases and V by 4 bases; bases with no gene match: 9. Germline V gives CDR1 SNHLY, CDR2 FYNNEI. The length of the CDR3 is 14 residues. This CDR3 reads CASSAAAGVGEQFF. The CDR3 DNA reads TGTGCCAGCAGTGCAGCAGCGGGAGTCGGAGAGCAGTTCTTC.

The chain recombines TRBV4-3 with TRBJ1-2; a weak D match, TRBD1 (5 bases). V was cut by 0 bases and J by 0 bases, with 8 bases left in between. The CDR3 spans 15 residues. Germline V CDR1 and CDR2: LGHNA, YSLEER. The CDR3 here is CASSQEGLSNYGYTF. CDR3 DNA: TGCGCCAGCAGCCAAGAGGGACTCTCTAACTATGGCTACACCTTC.

The V and J genes are TRBV27 and TRBJ2-4; 7 bases align to TRBD1. The germline V gene has CDR1 MNHEY and CDR2 SMNVEV (reference sequence). The CDR3 is 16 residues long. Trimming at V came to 3 bases and at J to 3 bases, leaving 8 bases not matched to a gene. CDR3 loop: CASSFRGGLSKNIQYF. Here the CDR3 DNA reads TGTGCCAGCAGTTTTAGAGGGGGCTTAAGCAAAAACATTCAGTACTTC.

V gene TRBV28 combines with J gene TRBJ1-2; D is possibly TRBD1 (6 bases). Germline assignment: CDR1 MDHEN and CDR2 SYDVKM. The length of the CDR3 is 16 residues. The V gene lost 6 bases and the J gene lost 4 bases, with 21 bases spanning the gap. This CDR3 is CASRTSLTGFVYGYTF. The CDR3 bases are TGTGCCAGCAGAACATCACTTACAGGGTTTGTCTATGGCTACACCTTC.

The V and J genes are TRBV7-9 and TRBJ1-1; 8 nucleotides line up with TRBD1. V trimming: 9 bases; J trimming: 4 bases; junction bases outside the gene matches: 13. The CDR3 covers 15 residues. CDR1 and CDR2 from the germline V gene are SEHNR and FQNEAQ (reference sequence). The CDR3 here is CASLGGDRGGTEAFF. DNA for the CDR3: TGTGCCAGTTTGGGGGGCGACAGGGGAGGCACTGAAGCTTTCTTT.

The V gene is TRBV30, the J gene TRBJ2-7, with 8 positions matching TRBD1. Trimming cost V 4 bases and J 4 bases; bases outside gene matches: 12. CDR3 length equals 15 residues. CDR1 and CDR2 from the germline V gene are GTSNPN and SVGIG (reference sequence). CDR3 sequence: CAWTPLGRGQYEQYF. The CDR3 nucleotides read TGTGCCTGGACTCCTTTGGGCAGGGGGCAGTACGAGCAGTACTTC. The full variable domain, completed using reference TRBV30 and TRBJ2-7, is SQTIHQWPATLVQPVGSPLSLECTVEGTSNPNLYWYRQAAGRGLQLLFYSVGIGQISSEVPQNLSASRPQDRQFILSSKKLLLSDSGFYLCAWTPLGRGQYEQYFGPGTRLTVT.

This clone was detected once. The chain carries TRBV4-1 and TRBJ2-1; 11 bases are a match to TRBD2. The V gene's germline CDR1 is MGHRA and CDR2 YSYEKL. With 3 bases clipped from V and 5 bases from J, the junction kept 6 bases outside the gene matches. The CDR3 consists of 16 residues. CDR3 nucleotide sequence: TGCGCCAGCAGCCAGGTAGCGGGGGGGCTCAACAATGAGCAGTTCTTC. It yields the protein CASSQVAGGLNNEQFF.

The CDR3 bases are TGTGCCAGCAGCGTAGATGGACAACAAGAGACCCAGTACTTC. Amino acids: CASSVDGQQETQYF. The genes are TRBV9 and TRBJ2-5, with a weak D call TRBD1 (5 bases). Germline assignment: CDR1 SGDLS and CDR2 YYNGEE. This CDR3 has 14 residues. V was trimmed by 0 bases and J by 2 bases, leaving 8 bases between them.